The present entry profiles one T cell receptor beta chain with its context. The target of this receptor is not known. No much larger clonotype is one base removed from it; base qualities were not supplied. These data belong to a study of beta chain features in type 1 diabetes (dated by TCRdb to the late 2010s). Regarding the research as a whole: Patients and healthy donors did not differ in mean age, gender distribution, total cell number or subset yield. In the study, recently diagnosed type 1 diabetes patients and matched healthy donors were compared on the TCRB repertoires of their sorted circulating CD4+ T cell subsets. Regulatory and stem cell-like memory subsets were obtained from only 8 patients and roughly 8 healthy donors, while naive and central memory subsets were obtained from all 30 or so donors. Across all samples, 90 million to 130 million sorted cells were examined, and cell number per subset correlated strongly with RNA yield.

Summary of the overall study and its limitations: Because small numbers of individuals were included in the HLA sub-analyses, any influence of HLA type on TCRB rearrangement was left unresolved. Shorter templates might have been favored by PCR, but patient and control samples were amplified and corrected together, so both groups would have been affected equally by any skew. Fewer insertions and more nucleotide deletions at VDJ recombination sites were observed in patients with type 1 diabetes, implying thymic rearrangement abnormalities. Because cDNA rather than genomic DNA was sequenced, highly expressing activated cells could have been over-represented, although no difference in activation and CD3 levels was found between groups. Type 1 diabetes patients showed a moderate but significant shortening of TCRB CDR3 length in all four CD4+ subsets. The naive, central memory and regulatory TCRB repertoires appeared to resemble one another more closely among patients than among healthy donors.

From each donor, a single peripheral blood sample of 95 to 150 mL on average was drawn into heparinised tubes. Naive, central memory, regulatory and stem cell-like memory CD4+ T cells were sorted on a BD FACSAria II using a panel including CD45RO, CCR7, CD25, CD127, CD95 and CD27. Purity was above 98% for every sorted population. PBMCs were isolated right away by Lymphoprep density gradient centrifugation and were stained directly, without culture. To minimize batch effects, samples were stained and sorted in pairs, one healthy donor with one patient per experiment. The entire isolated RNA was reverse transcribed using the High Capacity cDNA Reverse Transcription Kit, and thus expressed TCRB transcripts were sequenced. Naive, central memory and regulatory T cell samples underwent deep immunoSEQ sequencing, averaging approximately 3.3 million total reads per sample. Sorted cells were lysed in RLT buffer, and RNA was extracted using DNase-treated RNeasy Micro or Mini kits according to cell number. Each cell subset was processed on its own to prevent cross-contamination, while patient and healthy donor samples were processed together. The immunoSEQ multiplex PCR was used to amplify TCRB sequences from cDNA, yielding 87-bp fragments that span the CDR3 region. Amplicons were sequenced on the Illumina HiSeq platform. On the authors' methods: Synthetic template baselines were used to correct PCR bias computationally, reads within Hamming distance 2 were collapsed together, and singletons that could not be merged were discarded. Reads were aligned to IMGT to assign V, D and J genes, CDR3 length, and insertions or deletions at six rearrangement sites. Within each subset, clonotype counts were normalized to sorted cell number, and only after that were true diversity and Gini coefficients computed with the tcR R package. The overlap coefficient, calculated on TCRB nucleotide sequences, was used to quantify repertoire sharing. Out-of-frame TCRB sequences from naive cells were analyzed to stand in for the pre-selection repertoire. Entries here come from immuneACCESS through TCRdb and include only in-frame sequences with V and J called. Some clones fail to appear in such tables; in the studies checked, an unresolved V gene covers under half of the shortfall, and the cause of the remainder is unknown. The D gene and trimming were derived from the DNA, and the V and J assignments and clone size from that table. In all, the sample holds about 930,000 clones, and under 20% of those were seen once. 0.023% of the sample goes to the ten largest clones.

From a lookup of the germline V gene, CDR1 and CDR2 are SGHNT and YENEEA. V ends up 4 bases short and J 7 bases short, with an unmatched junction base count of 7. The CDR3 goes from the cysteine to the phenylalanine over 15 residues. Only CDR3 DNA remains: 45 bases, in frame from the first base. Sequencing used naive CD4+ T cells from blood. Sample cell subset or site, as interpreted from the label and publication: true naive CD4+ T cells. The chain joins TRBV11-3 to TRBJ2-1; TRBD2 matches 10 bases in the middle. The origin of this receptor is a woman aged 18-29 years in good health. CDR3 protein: CASSSRSGRVNEQFF. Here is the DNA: TGTGCCAGCAGCTCACGCAGCGGGAGGGTTAATGAGCAGTTCTTC.